This T cell receptor beta chain was obtained from a study of shared clonotypes between healthy human individuals. Findings and caveats of the study: The low donor count limited represented genetic and exposure-history diversity. Generally, estimated richness proved larger in naive subsets than it did in memory subsets.

In regard to this clone: No antigen is known for it.

The authors ran the assay at deep level. Here immunoSEQ multiplex PCR was the method, and the copy in TCRdb shows in-frame clones only, minus some. The repertoire holds about 2.4 million clones, with approximately 93% as singletons. This CDR3 is 14 amino acids long. Between the trimmed V and J ends, which lost 5 bases and 4 bases, there was a span of 12 bases. Germline V CDR1 and CDR2: SEHNR, FQNEAQ (reference sequence). The rearrangement uses TRBV7-9 and TRBJ1-3, with D hard to call. Sequencing input: naive CD4+ T cells from PBMCs. Stated subset: CD45RA+ positively selected. The TCR was taken from a man aged 18 to 35 in good health. Some clones in this sample may be carry-over from other donors' samples. The CDR3 DNA reads TGTGCCAGCAGCGCCCTGACGAGCGGAAACACCATATATTTT. Amino acids: CASSALTSGNTIYF.